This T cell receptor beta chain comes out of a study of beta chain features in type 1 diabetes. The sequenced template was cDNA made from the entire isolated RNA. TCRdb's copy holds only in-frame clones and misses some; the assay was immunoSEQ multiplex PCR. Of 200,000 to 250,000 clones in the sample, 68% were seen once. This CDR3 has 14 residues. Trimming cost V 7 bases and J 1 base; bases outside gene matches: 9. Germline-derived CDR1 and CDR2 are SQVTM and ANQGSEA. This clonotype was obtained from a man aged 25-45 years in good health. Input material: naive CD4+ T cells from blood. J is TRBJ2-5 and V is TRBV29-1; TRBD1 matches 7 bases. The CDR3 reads CSAKGDSSQETQYF. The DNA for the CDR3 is TGCAGCGCAAAAGGGGACAGTAGCCAAGAGACCCAGTACTTC.